Below are 9 T cell receptor beta chains sequenced from a single sample in a study of circulating CD8 cells and anti-PD-1 response in melanoma. Each library started from roughly 15 ng of total RNA using the QIAseq Immune Repertoire TCR panel. TCRdb re-called the reads through MiXCR, storing one row per CDR3 protein. This table holds fewer than 120 distinct CDR3 sequences, 6.5% to 8% found once. Live CD3+CD8+TCRalphabeta+ cells were sorted into four subsets by PD-1 and/or TIGIT. The material was CD8+ T cells from PBMCs, obtained at baseline or after one month of anti-PD-1 therapy (not recorded which). The origin of the receptors is a human donor with melanoma.

This clonotype rates as hyperexpanded. V is TRBV19 and J is TRBJ2-1; unclear D gene. This CDR3 spans 13 amino acids. CDR1 is LNHDA and CDR2 is SQIVND in the germline V gene (reference sequence). The ends were cut back, 3 bases at V and 6 bases at J, with 9 bases in the middle. The CDR3 loop is CASSMASGNEQFF. In nucleotides, the CDR3 is TGTGCCAGTAGTATGGCGTCAGGCAATGAGCAGTTCTTC.

This clonotype is judged large. The chain uses TRBV4-1 and TRBJ2-2, with no clear D. Between the trimmed V and J ends, which lost 0 bases and 3 bases, there was a span of 8 bases. Germline values: CDR1 MGHRA, CDR2 YSYEKL. CDR3 length: 15 amino acids. The CDR3: CASSQETSDTGELFF. CDR3 DNA: TGCGCCAGCAGCCAAGAAACCTCGGACACCGGGGAGCTGTTTTTT.

This clonotype rates as large. V gene TRBV12-3 or TRBV12-4 combines with J gene TRBJ1-1, with unresolved D. The CDR3 runs 16 residues. Trimming pared 5 bases from V and 6 bases from J, leaving 22 bases between. The CDR3 reads CASSLGFRGLVPEAFF. DNA for the CDR3: TGTGCCAGCAGTCTGGGGTTTCGGGGTTTAGTGCCTGAAGCTTTCTTT.

This clonotype is labeled large. The CDR3 sequence: CASTPPRGTQYF. As DNA, the CDR3 is TGTGCCAGCACCCCCCCGAGGGGTACGCAGTATTTT. The chain carries TRBV28 and TRBJ2-3; D assignment may be TRBD1 or TRBD2 (5 bases each). The germline gives CDR1 MDHEN, CDR2 SYDVKM. This CDR3 has 12 amino acids. The germline V and J ends were trimmed by 7 bases and 8 bases, with 13 bases remaining between them.

By sample share, this clonotype is large (0.1 to 1%). V is TRBV20-1 and J is TRBJ2-2; no firm D call. Germline assignment: CDR1 DFQATT and CDR2 SNEGSKA (reference sequence). This CDR3 region has 14 residues. With 2 bases removed from V and 5 bases from J, the gap between germline ends came to 12 bases. Written as DNA, the CDR3 is TGCAGTGCTAGACCCCGCGTAGAAACCGGGGAGCTGTTTTTT. Amino acid sequence: CSARPRVETGELFF.

This clonotype is judged hyperexpanded. The gene calls are TRBV6-4 and TRBJ2-2; D ambiguous. V was trimmed by 3 bases and J by 1 base, leaving 3 bases between them. Germline V gives CDR1 MRHNA, CDR2 SNTAGT. This CDR3 is 13 amino acids long. DNA for the CDR3: TGTGCCAGCAGTGAGGGGAACACCGGGGAGCTGTTTTTT. This gives the protein CASSEGNTGELFF.

In the case of this clonotype: At one of its ends the junction is not consistent with the germline gene, which may arise from a read error. The chain links TRBV20-1 to TRBJ2-5; 8 bases are shared with TRBD2. The CDR3 has 21 amino acids. Germline V gene sequence: CDR1 DFQATT, CDR2 SNEGSKA (reference sequence). For the CDR3, the DNA is TGCAGTGCTACGGGACTGGCGGGGGGATTACGCGAGCTCAAAATGGAAGAGACCCAGCACTTC. Amino acids: CSATGLAGGLRELKMEETQHF.

With regard to this clonotype: Just one base apart from a much larger clone, this may be a read error. This chain connects TRBV5-5 to TRBJ2-7, with TRBD2 matching 9 bases. This CDR3 contains 14 residues. Trimming cost V 5 bases and J 9 bases; bases outside gene matches: 12. Per germline, CDR1 SGHKS and CDR2 YYEKEE (reference sequence). Written as DNA, the CDR3 is TGTGCCAGCAGTTTGACTAGCGGCCGTCTCGGGCAGTACTTC. Translated: CASSLTSGRLGQYF.

This clonotype is termed large. J is TRBJ2-1 and V is TRBV4-2; 8 positions agree with TRBD2. The V and J ends lost 4 bases and 8 bases, in that order; junction bases with no gene match: 13. Germline loops: CDR1 LGHNA, CDR2 YNFKEQ. CDR3 length equals 16 residues. This CDR3 reads CASSPKAGEPTHEQFF. Written as DNA, the CDR3 is TGTGCCAGCAGCCCCAAAGCGGGGGAGCCTACCCATGAGCAGTTCTTC.